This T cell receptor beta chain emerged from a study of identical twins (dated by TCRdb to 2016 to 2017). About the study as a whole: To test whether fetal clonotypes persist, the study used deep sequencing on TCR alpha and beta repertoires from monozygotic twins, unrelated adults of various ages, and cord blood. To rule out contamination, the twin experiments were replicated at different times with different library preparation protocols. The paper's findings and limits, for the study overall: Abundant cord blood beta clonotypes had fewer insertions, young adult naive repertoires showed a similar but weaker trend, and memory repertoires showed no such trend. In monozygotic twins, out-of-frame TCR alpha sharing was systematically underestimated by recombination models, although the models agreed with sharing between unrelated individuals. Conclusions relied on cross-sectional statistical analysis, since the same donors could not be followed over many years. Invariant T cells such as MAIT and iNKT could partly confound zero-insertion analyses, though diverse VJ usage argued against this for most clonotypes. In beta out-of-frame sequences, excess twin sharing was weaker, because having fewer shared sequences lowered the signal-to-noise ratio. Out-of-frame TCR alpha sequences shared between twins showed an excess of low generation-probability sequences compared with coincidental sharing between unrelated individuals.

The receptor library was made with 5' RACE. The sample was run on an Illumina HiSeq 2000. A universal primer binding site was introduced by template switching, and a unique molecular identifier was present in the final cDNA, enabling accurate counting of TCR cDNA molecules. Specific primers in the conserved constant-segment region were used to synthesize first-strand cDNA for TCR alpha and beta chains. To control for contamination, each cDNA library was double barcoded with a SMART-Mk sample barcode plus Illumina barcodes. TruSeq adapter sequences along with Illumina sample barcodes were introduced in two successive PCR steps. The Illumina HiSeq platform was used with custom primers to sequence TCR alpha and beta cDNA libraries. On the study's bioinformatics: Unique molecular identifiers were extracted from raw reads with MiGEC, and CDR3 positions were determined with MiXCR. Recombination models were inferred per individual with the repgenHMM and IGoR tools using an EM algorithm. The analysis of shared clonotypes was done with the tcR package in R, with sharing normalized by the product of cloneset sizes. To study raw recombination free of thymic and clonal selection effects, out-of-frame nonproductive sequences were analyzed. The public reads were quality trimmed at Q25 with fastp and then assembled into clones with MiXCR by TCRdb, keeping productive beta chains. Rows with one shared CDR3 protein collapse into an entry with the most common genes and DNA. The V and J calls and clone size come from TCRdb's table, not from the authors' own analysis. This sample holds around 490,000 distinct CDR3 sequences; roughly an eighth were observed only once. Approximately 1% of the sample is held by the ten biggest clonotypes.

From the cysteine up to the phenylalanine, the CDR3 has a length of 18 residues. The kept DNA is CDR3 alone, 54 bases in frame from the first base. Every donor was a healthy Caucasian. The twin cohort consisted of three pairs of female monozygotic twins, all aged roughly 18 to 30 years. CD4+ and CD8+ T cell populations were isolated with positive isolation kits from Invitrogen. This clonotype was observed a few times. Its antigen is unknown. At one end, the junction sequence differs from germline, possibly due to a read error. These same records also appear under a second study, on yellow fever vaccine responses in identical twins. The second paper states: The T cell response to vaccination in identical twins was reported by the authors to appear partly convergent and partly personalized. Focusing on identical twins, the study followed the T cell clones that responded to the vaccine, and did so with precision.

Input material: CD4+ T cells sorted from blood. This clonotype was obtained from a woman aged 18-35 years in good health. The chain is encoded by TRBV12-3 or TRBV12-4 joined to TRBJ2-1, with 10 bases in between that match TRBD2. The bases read TGTACCAGCAGTTTAATTAGCGGGGGGCTATCTTTCTACAATGAGCAGTTCTTC. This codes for CTSSLISGGLSFYNEQFF.